This record looks at one T cell receptor (beta chain) sequence and its context. Its antigen is as yet unknown. In nominal health when sampled, donors likely had unrecorded immune exposures nonetheless. This sample is drawn from a study of cytomegalovirus exposure and HLA in healthy donors. About the study: Unique TCR beta sequences numbering approximately 120 million came from about 179 million T cells in an earlier analysis.

Broader study findings: As a later analysis revealed, most CMV-associated TCR beta chains appeared HLA-restricted. Analysis was performed later, and it showed HLA-associated TCR beta chains to be more clonally expanded than equally common others.

The primer mix had 60 Vbeta and 13 Jbeta primers. This table comes from immunoSEQ multiplex PCR, and its TCRdb copy is limited to in-frame clones, with some not included. The sample holds fewer than 140,000 clones, less than 80% seen once. The CDR3 length is 12 residues. J was trimmed by 4 bases and V by 6 bases; bases with no gene match: 1. Germline loops: CDR1 SGHTA, CDR2 FQGNSA. The receptor comes from a man aged 55-75 years in good health and CMV-seronegative. The chain links TRBV7-2 to TRBJ2-5, with 8 bases fitting TRBD1. The sample was PBMCs. CDR3 coding DNA: TGTGCCAGCAGAGGACAGGGAGAGACCCAGTACTTC. Protein: CASRGQGETQYF.